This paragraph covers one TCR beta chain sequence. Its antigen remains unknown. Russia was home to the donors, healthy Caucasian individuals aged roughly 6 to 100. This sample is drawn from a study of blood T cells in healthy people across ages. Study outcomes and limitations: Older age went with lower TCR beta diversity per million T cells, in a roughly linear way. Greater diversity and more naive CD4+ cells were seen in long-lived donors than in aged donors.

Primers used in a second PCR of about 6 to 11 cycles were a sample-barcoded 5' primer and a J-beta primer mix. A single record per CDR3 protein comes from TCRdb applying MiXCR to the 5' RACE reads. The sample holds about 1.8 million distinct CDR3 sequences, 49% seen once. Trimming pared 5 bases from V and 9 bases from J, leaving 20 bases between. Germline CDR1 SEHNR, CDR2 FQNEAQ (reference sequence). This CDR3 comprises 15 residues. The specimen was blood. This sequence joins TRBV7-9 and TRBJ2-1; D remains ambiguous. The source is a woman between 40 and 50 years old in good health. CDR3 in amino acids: CASSPREARMGEQFF. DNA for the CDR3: TGTGCCAGCAGCCCCCGTGAGGCAAGAATGGGTGAGCAGTTCTTC.